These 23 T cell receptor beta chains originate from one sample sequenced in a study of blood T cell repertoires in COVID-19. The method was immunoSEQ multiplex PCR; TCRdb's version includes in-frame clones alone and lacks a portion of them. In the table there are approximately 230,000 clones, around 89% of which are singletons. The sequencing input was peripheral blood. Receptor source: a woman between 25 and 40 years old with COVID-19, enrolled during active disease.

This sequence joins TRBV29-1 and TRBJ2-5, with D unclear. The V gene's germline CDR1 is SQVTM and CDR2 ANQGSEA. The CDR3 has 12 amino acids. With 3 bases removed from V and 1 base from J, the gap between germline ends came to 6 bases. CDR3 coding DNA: TGCAGCGTTGACAGGTTCCAAGAGACCCAGTACTTC. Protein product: CSVDRFQETQYF.

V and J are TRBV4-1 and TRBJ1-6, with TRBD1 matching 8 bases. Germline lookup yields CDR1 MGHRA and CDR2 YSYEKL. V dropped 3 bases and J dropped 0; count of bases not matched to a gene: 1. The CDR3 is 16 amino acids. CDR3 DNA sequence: TGCGCCAGCAGCCATCAGGGGGCCTCCTATAATTCACCCCTCCACTTT. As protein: CASSHQGASYNSPLHF.

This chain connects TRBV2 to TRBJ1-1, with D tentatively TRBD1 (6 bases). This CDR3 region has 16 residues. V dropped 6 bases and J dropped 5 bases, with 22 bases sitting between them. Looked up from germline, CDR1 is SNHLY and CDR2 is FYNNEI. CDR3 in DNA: TGTGCCAGCAGCTCCGACGCGTTACAGGGTGAGACTGAAGCTTTCTTT. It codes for CASSSDALQGETEAFF.

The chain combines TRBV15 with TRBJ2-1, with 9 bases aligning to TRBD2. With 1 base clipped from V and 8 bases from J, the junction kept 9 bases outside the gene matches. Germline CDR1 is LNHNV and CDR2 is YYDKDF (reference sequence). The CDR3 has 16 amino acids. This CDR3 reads CATSRGWLAGKDEQFF. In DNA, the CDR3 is TGTGCCACCAGCAGAGGCTGGCTAGCGGGGAAAGATGAGCAGTTCTTC. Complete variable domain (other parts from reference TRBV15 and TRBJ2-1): DAMVIQNPRYQVTQFGKPVTLSCSQTLNHNVMYWYQQKSSQAPKLLFHYYDKDFNNEADTPDNFQSRRPNTSFCFLDIRSPGLGDTAMYLCATSRGWLAGKDEQFFGPGTRLTVL.

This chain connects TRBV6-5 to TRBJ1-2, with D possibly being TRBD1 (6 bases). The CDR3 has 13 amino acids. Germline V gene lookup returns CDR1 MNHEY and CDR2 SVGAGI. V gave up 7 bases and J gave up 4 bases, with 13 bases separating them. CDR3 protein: CASKRTASYGYTF. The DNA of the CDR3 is TGTGCCAGCAAACGGACAGCCTCCTATGGCTACACCTTC.

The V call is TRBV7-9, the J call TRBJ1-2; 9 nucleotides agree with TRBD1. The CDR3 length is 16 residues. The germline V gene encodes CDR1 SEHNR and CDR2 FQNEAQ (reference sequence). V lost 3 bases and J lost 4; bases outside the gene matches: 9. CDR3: CASSFGTGMIGYGYTF. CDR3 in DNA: TGTGCCAGCAGCTTCGGGACAGGGATGATAGGCTATGGCTACACCTTC.

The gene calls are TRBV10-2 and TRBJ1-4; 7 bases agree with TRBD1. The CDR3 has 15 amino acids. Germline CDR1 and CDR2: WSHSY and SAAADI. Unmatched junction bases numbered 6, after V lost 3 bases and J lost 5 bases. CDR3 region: CASSDPGQINEKLFF. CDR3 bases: TGCGCCAGCAGTGACCCGGGACAGATAAATGAAAAACTGTTTTTT.

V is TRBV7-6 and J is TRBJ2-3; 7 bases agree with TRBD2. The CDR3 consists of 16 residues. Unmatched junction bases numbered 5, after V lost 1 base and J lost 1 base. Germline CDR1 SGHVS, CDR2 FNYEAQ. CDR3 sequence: CASSLGGGRGTDTQYF. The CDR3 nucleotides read TGTGCCAGCAGCTTAGGTGGCGGGAGAGGCACAGATACGCAGTATTTT.

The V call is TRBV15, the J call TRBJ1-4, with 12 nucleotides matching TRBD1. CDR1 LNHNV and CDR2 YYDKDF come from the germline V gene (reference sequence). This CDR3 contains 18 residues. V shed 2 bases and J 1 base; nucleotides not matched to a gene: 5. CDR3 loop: CATSRLRDRGRTNEKLFF. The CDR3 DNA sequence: TGTGCCACCAGCAGACTCCGGGACAGGGGGCGAACTAATGAAAAACTGTTTTTT. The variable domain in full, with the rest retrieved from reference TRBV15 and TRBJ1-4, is DAMVIQNPRYQVTQFGKPVTLSCSQTLNHNVMYWYQQKSSQAPKLLFHYYDKDFNNEADTPDNFQSRRPNTSFCFLDIRSPGLGDTAMYLCATSRLRDRGRTNEKLFFGSGTQLSVL.

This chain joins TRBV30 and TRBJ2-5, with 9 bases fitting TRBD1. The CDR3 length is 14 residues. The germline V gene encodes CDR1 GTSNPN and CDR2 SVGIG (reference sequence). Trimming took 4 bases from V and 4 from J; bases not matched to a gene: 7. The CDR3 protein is CAWNSGQGAETQYF. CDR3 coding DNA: TGTGCCTGGAACTCGGGACAGGGTGCAGAGACCCAGTACTTC.

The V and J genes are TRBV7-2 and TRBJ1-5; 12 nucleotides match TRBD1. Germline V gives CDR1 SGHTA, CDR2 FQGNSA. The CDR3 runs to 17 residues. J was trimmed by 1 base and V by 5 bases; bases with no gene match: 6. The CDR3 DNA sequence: TGTGCCAGCAGCCCTCCGGGACAGGGGGCAAGCAATCAGCCCCAGCATTTT. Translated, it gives CASSPPGQGASNQPQHF. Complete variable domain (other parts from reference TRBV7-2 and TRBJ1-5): GAGVSQSPSNKVTEKGKDVELRCDPISGHTALYWYRQSLGQGLEFLIYFQGNSAPDKSGLPSDRFSAERTGGSVSTLTIQRTQQEDSAVYLCASSPPGQGASNQPQHFGDGTRLSIL.

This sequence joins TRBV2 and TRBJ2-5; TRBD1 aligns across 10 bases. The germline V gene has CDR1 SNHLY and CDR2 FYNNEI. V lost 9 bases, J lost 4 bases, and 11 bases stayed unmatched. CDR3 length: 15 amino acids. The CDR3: CASCADRGRLETQYF. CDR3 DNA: TGTGCCAGTTGTGCCGACAGGGGGCGTTTAGAGACCCAGTACTTC.

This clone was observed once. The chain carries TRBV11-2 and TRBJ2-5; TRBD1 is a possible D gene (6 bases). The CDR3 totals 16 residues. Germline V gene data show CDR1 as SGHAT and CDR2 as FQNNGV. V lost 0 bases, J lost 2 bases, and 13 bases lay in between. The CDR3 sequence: CASSLDADRTQETQYF. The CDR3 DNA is TGTGCCAGCAGCTTAGATGCCGACAGGACACAAGAGACCCAGTACTTC.

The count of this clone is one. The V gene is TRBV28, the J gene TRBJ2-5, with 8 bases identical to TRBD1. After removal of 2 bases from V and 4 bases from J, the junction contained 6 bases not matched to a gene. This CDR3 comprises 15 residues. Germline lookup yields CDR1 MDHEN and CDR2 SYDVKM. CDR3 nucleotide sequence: TGTGCCAGCAGTTTAGGGACAGGTTACGGAGAGACCCAGTACTTC. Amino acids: CASSLGTGYGETQYF.

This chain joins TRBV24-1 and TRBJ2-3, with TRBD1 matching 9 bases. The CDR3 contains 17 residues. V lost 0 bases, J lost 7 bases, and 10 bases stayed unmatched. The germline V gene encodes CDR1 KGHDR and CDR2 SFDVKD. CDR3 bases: TGTGCCACCAGTGATTTGACAGGGGGCCTGAGAGAAAATACGCAGTATTTT. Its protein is CATSDLTGGLRENTQYF.

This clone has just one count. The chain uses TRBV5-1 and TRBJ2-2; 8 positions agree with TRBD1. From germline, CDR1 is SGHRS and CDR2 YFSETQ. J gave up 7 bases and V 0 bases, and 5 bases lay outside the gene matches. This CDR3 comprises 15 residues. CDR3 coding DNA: TGCGCCAGCAGCTTGGGACAGGGGTTAGACGGGGAGCTGTTTTTT. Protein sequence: CASSLGQGLDGELFF.

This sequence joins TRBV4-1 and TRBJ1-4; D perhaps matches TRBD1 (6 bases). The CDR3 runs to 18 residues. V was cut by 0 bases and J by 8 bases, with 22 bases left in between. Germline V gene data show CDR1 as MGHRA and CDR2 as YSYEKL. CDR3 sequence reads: CASSQDPSLYRAREKLFF. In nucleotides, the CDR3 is TGCGCCAGCAGCCAAGATCCAAGTTTGTACAGGGCAAGAGAAAAACTGTTTTTT.

The chain's CDR3 is CATSREASGNTEAFF. Written as DNA, the CDR3 is TGTGCCACCAGCAGAGAGGCCTCGGGGAACACTGAAGCTTTCTTT. J is TRBJ1-1 and V is TRBV15; no clear D. CDR1 is LNHNV, CDR2 YYDKDF, per germline (reference sequence). This CDR3 has 15 residues. Between the trimmed V and J ends, which lost 0 bases and 1 base, there was a span of 9 bases.

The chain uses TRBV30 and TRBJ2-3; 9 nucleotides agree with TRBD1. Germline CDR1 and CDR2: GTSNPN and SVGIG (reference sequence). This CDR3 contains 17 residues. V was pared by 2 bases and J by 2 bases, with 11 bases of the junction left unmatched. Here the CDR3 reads CAWSPTDGTGNTDTQYF. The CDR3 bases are TGTGCCTGGAGTCCGACGGACGGGACAGGGAACACAGATACGCAGTATTTT.

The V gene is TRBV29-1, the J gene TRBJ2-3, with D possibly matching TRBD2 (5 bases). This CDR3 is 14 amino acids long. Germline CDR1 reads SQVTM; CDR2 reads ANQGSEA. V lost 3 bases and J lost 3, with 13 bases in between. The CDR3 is CSVEGIRGTDTQYF. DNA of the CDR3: TGCAGCGTTGAGGGAATACGGGGTACAGATACGCAGTATTTT.

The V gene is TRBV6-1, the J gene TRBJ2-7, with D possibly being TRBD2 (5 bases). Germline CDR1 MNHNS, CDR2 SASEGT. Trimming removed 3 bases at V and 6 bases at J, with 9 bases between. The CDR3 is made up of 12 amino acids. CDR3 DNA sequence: TGTGCCAGCAGTGAGGGGAGATCCGAGCAGTACGTC. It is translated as CASSEGRSEQYV.

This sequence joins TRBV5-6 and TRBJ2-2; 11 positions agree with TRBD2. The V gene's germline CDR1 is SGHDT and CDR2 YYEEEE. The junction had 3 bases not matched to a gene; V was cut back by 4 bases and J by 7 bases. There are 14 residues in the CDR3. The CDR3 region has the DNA TGTGCCAGCAGCCCGGGACTAGCGGTCGGGGAGCTGTTTTTT. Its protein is CASSPGLAVGELFF.

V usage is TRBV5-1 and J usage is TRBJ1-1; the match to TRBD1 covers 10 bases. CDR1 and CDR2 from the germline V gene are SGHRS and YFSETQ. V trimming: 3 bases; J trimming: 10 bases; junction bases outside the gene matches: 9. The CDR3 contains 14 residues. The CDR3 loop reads CASSSRDRGLAAFF. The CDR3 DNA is TGCGCCAGCAGCTCCCGGGACAGGGGCTTGGCAGCTTTCTTT. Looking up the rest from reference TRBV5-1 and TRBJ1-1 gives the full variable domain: KAGVTQTPRYLIKTRGQQVTLSCSPISGHRSVSWYQQTPGQGLQFLFEYFSETQRNKGNFPGRFSGRQFSNSRSEMNVSTLELGDSALYLCASSSRDRGLAAFFGQGTRLTVV.